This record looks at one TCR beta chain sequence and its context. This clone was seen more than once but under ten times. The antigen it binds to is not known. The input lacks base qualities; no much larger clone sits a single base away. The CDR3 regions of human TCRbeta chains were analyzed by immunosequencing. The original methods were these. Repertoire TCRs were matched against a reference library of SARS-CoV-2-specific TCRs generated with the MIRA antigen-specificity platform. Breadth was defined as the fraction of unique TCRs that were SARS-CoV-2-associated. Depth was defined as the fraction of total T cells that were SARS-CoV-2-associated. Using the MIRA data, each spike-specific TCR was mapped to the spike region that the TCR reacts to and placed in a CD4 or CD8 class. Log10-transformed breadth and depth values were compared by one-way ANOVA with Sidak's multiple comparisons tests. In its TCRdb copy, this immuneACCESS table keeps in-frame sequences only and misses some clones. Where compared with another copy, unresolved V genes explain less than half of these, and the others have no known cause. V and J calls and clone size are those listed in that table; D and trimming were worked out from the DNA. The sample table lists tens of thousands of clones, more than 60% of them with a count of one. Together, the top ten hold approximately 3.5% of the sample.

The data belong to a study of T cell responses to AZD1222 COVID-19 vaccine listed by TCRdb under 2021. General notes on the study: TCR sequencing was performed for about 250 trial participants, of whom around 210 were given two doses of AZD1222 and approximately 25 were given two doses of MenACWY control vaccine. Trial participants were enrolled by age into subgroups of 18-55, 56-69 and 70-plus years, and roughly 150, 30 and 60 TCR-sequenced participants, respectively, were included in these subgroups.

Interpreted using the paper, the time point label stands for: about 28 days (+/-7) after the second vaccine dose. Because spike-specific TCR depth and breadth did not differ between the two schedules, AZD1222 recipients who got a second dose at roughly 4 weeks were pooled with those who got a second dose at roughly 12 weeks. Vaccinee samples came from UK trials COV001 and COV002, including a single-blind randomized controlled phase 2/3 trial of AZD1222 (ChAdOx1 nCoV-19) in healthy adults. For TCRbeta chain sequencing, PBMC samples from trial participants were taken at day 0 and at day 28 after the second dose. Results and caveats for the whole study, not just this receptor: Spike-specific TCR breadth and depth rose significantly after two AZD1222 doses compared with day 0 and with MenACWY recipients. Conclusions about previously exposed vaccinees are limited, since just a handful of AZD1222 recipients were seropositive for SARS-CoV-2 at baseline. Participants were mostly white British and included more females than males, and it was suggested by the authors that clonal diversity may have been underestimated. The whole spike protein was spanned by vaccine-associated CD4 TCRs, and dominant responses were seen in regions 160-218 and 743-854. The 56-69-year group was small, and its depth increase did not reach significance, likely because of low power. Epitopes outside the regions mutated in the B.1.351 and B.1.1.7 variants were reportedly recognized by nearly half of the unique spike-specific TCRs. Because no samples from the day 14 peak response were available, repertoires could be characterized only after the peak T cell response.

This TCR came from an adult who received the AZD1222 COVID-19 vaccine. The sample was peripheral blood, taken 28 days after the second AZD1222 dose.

The nucleotide sequence reads TGTGCCAGCAACCCTGGACTAGCGGGGGGGCGGAACACCGGGGAGCTGTTTTTT. Translated, this gives CASNPGLAGGRNTGELFF. This chain is built from TRBV2 and TRBJ2-2; TRBD2 matches 15 bases in the middle. The germline V gene encodes CDR1 SNHLY and CDR2 FYNNEI. V lost 7 bases and J lost 1 base, and the count of bases not matched to a germline gene is 7. Including cysteine and phenylalanine, the CDR3 has 18 amino acids. CDR3 DNA only is kept here, 54 bases in frame from base 1.